This T cell receptor beta chain comes out of a study of shared clonotypes between healthy human individuals. General observations from the study: Represented diversity (both genetic and exposure-history) was limited by the small number of donors.

The V end was cut by 3 bases, the J end by 0 bases, with 18 bases between. The CDR3 consists of 18 residues. The V gene's germline CDR1 is SGHNT and CDR2 YENEEA. Note on this clone: Antigen unknown.

The repertoire was sequenced with immunoSEQ multiplex PCR; TCRdb's copy has only in-frame clones and lacks some. In the table there are 2 million to 2.5 million clones, 90% to 96% of which are singletons. V and J are TRBV11-3 and TRBJ1-3; the D gene is possibly TRBD1 (6 bases). The receptor comes from a man aged 18 to 29 in good health. The sequenced material came from naive CD4+ T cells sorted from blood. Subset described: CD45RA+ positively selected. The CDR3 DNA reads TGTGCCAGCAGCTTTTCTCAGGACAGAAGCCTCTCTGGAAACACCATATATTTT. The encoded protein is CASSFSQDRSLSGNTIYF. The whole variable domain, filled in from reference TRBV11-3 and TRBJ1-3, reads EAGVVQSPRYKIIEKKQPVAFWCNPISGHNTLYWYLQNLGQGPELLIRYENEEAVDDSQLPKDRFSAERLKGVDSTLKIQPAELGDSAVYLCASSFSQDRSLSGNTIYFGEGSWLTVV.